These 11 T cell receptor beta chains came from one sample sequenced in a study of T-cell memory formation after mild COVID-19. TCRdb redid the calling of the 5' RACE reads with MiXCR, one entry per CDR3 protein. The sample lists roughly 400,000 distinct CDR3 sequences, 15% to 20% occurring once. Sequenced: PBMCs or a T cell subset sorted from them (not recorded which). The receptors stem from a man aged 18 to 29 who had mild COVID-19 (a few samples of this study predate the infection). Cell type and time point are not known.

CDR3 DNA: TGTGCCATCAGCCCGGACAGGGTCTATGGCTACACCTTC. Its translation is CAISPDRVYGYTF. The chain couples TRBV10-3 to TRBJ1-2; 8 nucleotides line up with TRBD1. CDR3 length: 13 amino acids. Germline CDR1 and CDR2: ENHRY and SYGVKD. J gave up 4 bases and V 6 bases, and 4 bases lay outside the gene matches.

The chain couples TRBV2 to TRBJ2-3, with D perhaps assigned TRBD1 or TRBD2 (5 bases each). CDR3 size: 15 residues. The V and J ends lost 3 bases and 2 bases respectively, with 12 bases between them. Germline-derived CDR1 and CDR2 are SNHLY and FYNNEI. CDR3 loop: CASSDMGDLTDTQYF. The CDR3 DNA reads TGTGCCAGCAGTGATATGGGGGACCTCACAGATACGCAGTATTTT.

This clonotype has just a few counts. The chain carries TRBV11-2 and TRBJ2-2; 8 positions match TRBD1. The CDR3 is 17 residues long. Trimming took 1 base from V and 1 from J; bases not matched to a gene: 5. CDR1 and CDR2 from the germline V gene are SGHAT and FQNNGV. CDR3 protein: CASSLGSGGLNTGELFF. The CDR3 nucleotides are TGTGCCAGCAGCTTAGGTTCAGGGGGCCTGAACACCGGGGAGCTGTTTTTT. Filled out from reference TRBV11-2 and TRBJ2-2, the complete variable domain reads EAGVAQSPRYKIIEKRQSVAFWCNPISGHATLYWYQQILGQGPKLLIQFQNNGVVDDSQLPKDRFSAERLKGVDSTLKIQPAKLEDSAVYLCASSLGSGGLNTGELFFGEGSRLTVL.

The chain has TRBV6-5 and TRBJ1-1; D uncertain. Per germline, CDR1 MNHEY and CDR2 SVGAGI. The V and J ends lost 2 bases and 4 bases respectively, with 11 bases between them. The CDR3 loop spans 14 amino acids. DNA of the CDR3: TGTGCCAGCAGTTACGGCGTACCGAGCACTGAAGCTTTCTTT. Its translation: CASSYGVPSTEAFF.

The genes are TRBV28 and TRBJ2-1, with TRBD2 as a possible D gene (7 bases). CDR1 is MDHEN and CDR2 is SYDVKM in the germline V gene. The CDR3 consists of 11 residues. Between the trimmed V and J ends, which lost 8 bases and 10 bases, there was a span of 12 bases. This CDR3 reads CASWAGAEQFF. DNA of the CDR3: TGTGCCAGCTGGGCGGGGGCCGAGCAGTTCTTC.

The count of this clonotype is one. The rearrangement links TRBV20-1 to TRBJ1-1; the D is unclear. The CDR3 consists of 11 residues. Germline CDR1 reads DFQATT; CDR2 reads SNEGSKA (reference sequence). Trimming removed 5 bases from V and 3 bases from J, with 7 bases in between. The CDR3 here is CSARHDTEAFF. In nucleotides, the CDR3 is TGCAGTGCTCGTCATGACACTGAAGCTTTCTTT.

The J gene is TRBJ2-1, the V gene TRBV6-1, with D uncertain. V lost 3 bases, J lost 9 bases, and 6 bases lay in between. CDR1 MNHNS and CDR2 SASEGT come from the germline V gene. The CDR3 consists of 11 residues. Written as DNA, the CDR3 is TGTGCCAGCAGTGATTGGAGTGAGCAGTTCTTC. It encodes CASSDWSEQFF.

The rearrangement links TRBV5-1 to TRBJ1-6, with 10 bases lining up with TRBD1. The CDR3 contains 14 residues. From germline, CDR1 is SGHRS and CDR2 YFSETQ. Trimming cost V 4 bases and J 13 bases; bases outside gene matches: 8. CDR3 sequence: CASSPGTGASPLHF. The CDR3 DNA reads TGCGCCAGCAGCCCAGGGACAGGGGCCTCTCCCCTCCACTTT.

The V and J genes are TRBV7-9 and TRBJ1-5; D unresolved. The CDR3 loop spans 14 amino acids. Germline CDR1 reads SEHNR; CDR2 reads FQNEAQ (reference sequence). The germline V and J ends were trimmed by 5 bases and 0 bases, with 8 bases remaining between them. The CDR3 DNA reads TGTGCCAGCAGCCCCGTGGGTAGCAATCAGCCCCAGCATTTT. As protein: CASSPVGSNQPQHF.

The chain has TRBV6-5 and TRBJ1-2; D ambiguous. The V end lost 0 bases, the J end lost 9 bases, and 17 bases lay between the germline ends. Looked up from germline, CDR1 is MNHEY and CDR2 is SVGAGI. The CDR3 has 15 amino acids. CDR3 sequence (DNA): TGTGCCAGCAGTTACTCGGGGTCAGGAGAGTATCGCTACACCTTC. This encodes CASSYSGSGEYRYTF.

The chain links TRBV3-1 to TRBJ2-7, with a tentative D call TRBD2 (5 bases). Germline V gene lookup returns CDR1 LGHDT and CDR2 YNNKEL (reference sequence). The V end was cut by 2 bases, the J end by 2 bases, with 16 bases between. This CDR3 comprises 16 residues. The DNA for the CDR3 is TGTGCCAGCAGCCAAAGGTCTTGGACTCGGACCTACGAGCAGTACTTC. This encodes CASSQRSWTRTYEQYF.